A single sample gave rise to the 24 T cell receptor beta chains below, sequenced in a study of blood T cell repertoires in COVID-19. Generated by immunoSEQ multiplex PCR, the TCRdb table keeps only in-frame clones and is missing some. The repertoire holds roughly 110,000 clones, 85% to 90% seen once, with approximately 19% in the top ten. Sequencing was done on a sample of peripheral blood. These receptors were collected from a human donor with acute or convalescent COVID-19. The donor label of this sample is uncertain.

The CDR3 protein is CASSHKAVPNTGELFF. DNA for the CDR3: TGCGCCAGCAGCCATAAAGCGGTACCGAACACCGGGGAGCTGTTTTTT. The J gene is TRBJ2-2, the V gene TRBV4-1; D perhaps matches TRBD2 (5 bases). The CDR3 contains 16 residues. Germline loops: CDR1 MGHRA, CDR2 YSYEKL. Trimming took off 3 bases at V and 0 bases at J, with 11 bases between the two ends.

The chain links TRBV27 to TRBJ2-1; TRBD2 aligns across 8 bases. Per germline, CDR1 MNHEY and CDR2 SMNVEV (reference sequence). V gave up 3 bases and J gave up 8 bases; unmatched junction bases: 6. CDR3 size: 14 residues. The CDR3 loop is CASSLTLAVYEQFF. In nucleotides, the CDR3 is TGTGCCAGCAGTTTGACACTAGCGGTTTATGAGCAGTTCTTC.

The chain employs TRBV5-4 and TRBJ1-1, with 7 positions matching TRBD1. The length of the CDR3 is 16 residues. CDR1 is SGHNT, CDR2 YYREEE, per germline (reference sequence). V shed 3 bases, J shed 5 bases, and the junction held 13 bases outside the gene matches. The CDR3 nucleotides read TGTGCCAGCAGCTCCTCAACCCAGGGGGTGCGGACTGAAGCTTTCTTT. Protein product: CASSSSTQGVRTEAFF.

V is TRBV6-6 and J is TRBJ2-5, with TRBD2 matching 8 bases. The CDR3 length is 16 residues. J gave up 1 base and V 2 bases, and 6 bases lay outside the gene matches. Per germline, CDR1 MNHNY and CDR2 SVGAGI (reference sequence). The CDR3 DNA reads as TGTGCCAGCAGTTACGCTCGGGGGGGACTCCAAGAGACCCAGTACTTC. Protein: CASSYARGGLQETQYF.

The CDR3 DNA is TGTGCCGCGGGGAGGGCTAATTCACCCCTCCACTTT. Translation gives CAAGRANSPLHF. J is TRBJ1-6 and V is TRBV27; no reliable D call. The CDR3 spans 12 residues. Looked up from germline, CDR1 is MNHEY and CDR2 is SMNVEV (reference sequence). The ends were cut back, 11 bases at V and 6 bases at J, with 11 bases in the middle.

The chain carries TRBV27 and TRBJ2-3; 8 bases fit TRBD2. The CDR3 is made up of 15 amino acids. CDR1 and CDR2 (germline): MNHEY, SMNVEV (reference sequence). V shed 3 bases, J shed 6 bases, and the junction held 8 bases outside the gene matches. The CDR3 nucleotides read TGTGCCAGCAGTTTGTCGGGGGGGGGCTGGGATACGCAGTATTTT. Translation gives CASSLSGGGWDTQYF.

V is TRBV7-3 and J is TRBJ2-1; 10 positions agree with TRBD1. Germline V CDR1 and CDR2: SGHTA, FQGTGA. This CDR3 region has 15 residues. J lost 7 bases, V lost 4 bases, and 7 bases had no gene match. The CDR3 DNA reads as TGTGCCAGCAGCTCAGGACAGGGGGTTATTAATGAGCAGTTCTTC. Amino acid sequence: CASSSGQGVINEQFF.

CDR3: CASSFRDTTSSSYNSPLHF. Written as DNA, the CDR3 is TGTGCCAGCAGCTTTCGGGACACCACCTCGAGCTCCTATAATTCACCCCTCCACTTT. The chain joins TRBV5-5 to TRBJ1-6; weak D call: TRBD1 (6 bases). Trimming left V 2 bases short and J 0 bases short, with 18 bases between. The CDR3 contains 19 residues. Germline V lookup: CDR1 SGHKS, CDR2 YYEKEE (reference sequence).

The chain links TRBV7-6 to TRBJ1-3; TRBD1 agrees at 9 bases. Germline V gene data show CDR1 as SGHVS and CDR2 as FNYEAQ. This CDR3 comprises 17 residues. J gave up 2 bases and V 1 base, and 6 bases lay outside the gene matches. CDR3 in amino acids: CASSLEQGAQAGNTIYF. CDR3 in DNA: TGTGCCAGCAGCTTAGAACAGGGGGCGCAGGCTGGAAACACCATATATTTT.

The chain links TRBV28 to TRBJ2-3; possible D gene TRBD2, 5 bases. V was trimmed by 5 bases and J by 6 bases, leaving 18 bases between them. From germline, CDR1 is MDHEN and CDR2 SYDVKM. The CDR3 totals 15 residues. The CDR3 region is CASSPPSGRADTQYF. In DNA, the CDR3 is TGTGCCAGCAGTCCCCCCTCGGGAAGGGCGGATACGCAGTATTTT.

The chain joins TRBV28 to TRBJ2-5; TRBD1 matches at 8 bases. Unmatched junction bases numbered 14, after V lost 5 bases and J lost 6 bases. In germline, CDR1 is MDHEN, CDR2 SYDVKM. CDR3 length: 16 residues. CDR3 amino acids: CASSPTGVGRTKTQYF. CDR3 DNA: TGTGCCAGCAGTCCGACAGGGGTTGGACGGACGAAGACCCAGTACTTC.

This clone was observed once. The rearrangement uses TRBV2 and TRBJ1-1, with 9 bases aligning to TRBD1. From germline, CDR1 is SNHLY and CDR2 FYNNEI. Losses at the gene ends were 2 bases for V and 2 bases for J; bases not matched to a gene: 3. This CDR3 region has 15 residues. The CDR3 DNA sequence: TGTGCCAGCAGTGAACCGGGACAGGGAAACACTGAAGCTTTCTTT. Translation gives CASSEPGQGNTEAFF. Looking up the rest from reference TRBV2 and TRBJ1-1 gives the full variable domain: EPEVTQTPSHQVTQMGQEVILRCVPISNHLYFYWYRQILGQKVEFLVSFYNNEISEKSEIFDDQFSVERPDGSNFTLKIRSTKLEDSAMYFCASSEPGQGNTEAFFGQGTRLTVV.

The chain recombines TRBV6-5 with TRBJ2-3; tentatively, D is TRBD2 (5 bases). The CDR3 is 12 residues long. Germline loops: CDR1 MNHEY, CDR2 SVGAGI. Deletions cut 5 bases from V and 6 bases from J, with 9 bases between. CDR3 sequence reads: CASSTGGDTQYF. For the CDR3, the DNA is TGTGCCAGCAGTACTGGCGGGGATACGCAGTATTTT.

This chain joins TRBV30 and TRBJ1-6, with 9 bases identical to TRBD1. CDR1 and CDR2 (germline): GTSNPN, SVGIG (reference sequence). The CDR3 covers 14 residues. The V and J ends lost 3 bases and 9 bases, in that order; junction bases with no gene match: 6. The CDR3 reads CAWRAGQGISPLHF. CDR3 DNA sequence: TGTGCCTGGAGGGCGGGACAGGGCATTTCACCCCTCCACTTT.

This chain links TRBV2 with TRBJ1-6, with D possibly matching TRBD1 (6 bases). V lost 5 bases and J lost 7, with 15 bases in between. This CDR3 region has 15 residues. Germline assignment: CDR1 SNHLY and CDR2 FYNNEI. This CDR3 reads CASSNTDSPNSPLHF. The CDR3 DNA is TGTGCCAGCAGTAACACGGACAGCCCGAATTCACCCCTCCACTTT.

This chain connects TRBV6-6 to TRBJ1-5, with unresolved D. Germline loops: CDR1 MNHNY, CDR2 SVGAGI (reference sequence). The V gene lost 2 bases and the J gene lost 7 bases, with 9 bases spanning the gap. This CDR3 comprises 13 residues. CDR3 sequence reads: CASSYEGGQPQHF. The CDR3 nucleotides are TGTGCCAGCAGTTACGAGGGAGGGCAGCCCCAGCATTTT.

The genes are TRBV6-2 or TRBV6-3 and TRBJ2-7; 8 nucleotides match TRBD2. Germline CDR1 MNHEY, CDR2 SVGEGT. V was pared by 6 bases and J by 0 bases, with 10 bases of the junction left unmatched. The CDR3 consists of 16 residues. DNA of the CDR3: TGTGCCAGCAGCCCCGGGACTAGGTTGGGCTCCTACGAGCAGTACTTC. It is translated as CASSPGTRLGSYEQYF.

This chain links TRBV30 with TRBJ2-1; tentative D call: TRBD2 (6 bases). This CDR3 comprises 14 residues. Germline CDR1 GTSNPN, CDR2 SVGIG (reference sequence). The V and J ends lost 2 bases and 7 bases respectively, with 15 bases between them. CDR3 bases: TGTGCCTGGAGTTCCGGGACGGGGGAGAATGAGCAGTTCTTC. Translated, it gives CAWSSGTGENEQFF. The complete variable domain, with remaining parts taken from reference TRBV30 and TRBJ2-1, reads SQTIHQWPATLVQPVGSPLSLECTVEGTSNPNLYWYRQAAGRGLQLLFYSVGIGQISSEVPQNLSASRPQDRQFILSSKKLLLSDSGFYLCAWSSGTGENEQFFGPGTRLTVL.

The table lists this clone with a count of one. CDR3 protein: CATSRDISGGTRDTQYF. The DNA of the CDR3 is TGTGCCACCAGCAGAGATATAAGCGGGGGGACACGTGATACGCAGTATTTT. The rearrangement links TRBV15 to TRBJ2-3; 9 bases map to TRBD2. V lost 0 bases, J lost 6 bases, and 10 bases stayed unmatched. Germline V gene sequence: CDR1 LNHNV, CDR2 YYDKDF (reference sequence). The CDR3 sequence is 17 residues long.

This clone has a single count. The genes are TRBV18 and TRBJ1-4; 7 bases map to TRBD1. The V and J ends lost 5 bases and 0 bases, in that order; junction bases with no gene match: 6. Germline assignment: CDR1 KGHSH and CDR2 LQKENI. The CDR3 loop spans 16 amino acids. CDR3 DNA sequence: TGTGCCAGCTCATCGGGACAGCAAGCAACTAATGAAAAACTGTTTTTT. Encoded protein: CASSSGQQATNEKLFF.

The chain links TRBV18 to TRBJ2-3, with a weak D call TRBD2 (6 bases). There are 14 residues in the CDR3. Looked up from germline, CDR1 is KGHSH and CDR2 is LQKENI. V was trimmed by 6 bases and J by 3 bases, leaving 13 bases between them. This CDR3 reads CASSGGSGTDTQYF. The CDR3 bases are TGTGCCAGCTCGGGGGGTAGTGGAACAGATACGCAGTATTTT.

This chain joins TRBV5-1 and TRBJ2-1; TRBD1 aligns across 8 bases. The CDR3 length is 13 residues. With V trimmed by 4 bases and J by 5 bases, 2 bases remained unmatched. CDR1 is SGHRS, CDR2 YFSETQ, per germline. CDR3 coding DNA: TGCGCCAGCAGCCGGACAGGGCACAATGAGCAGTTCTTC. It yields the protein CASSRTGHNEQFF. Looking up the rest from reference TRBV5-1 and TRBJ2-1 gives the full variable domain: KAGVTQTPRYLIKTRGQQVTLSCSPISGHRSVSWYQQTPGQGLQFLFEYFSETQRNKGNFPGRFSGRQFSNSRSEMNVSTLELGDSALYLCASSRTGHNEQFFGPGTRLTVL.

This clone has a single count. The chain recombines TRBV5-8 with TRBJ1-4; 10 bases match TRBD1. The CDR3 runs to 18 residues. CDR1 is SGHTS and CDR2 is YDEGEE in the germline V gene. J gave up 2 bases and V 4 bases, and 11 bases lay outside the gene matches. CDR3 protein: CASSPARGQGGTNEKLFF. The CDR3 region has the DNA TGTGCCAGCAGCCCCGCACGCGGACAGGGGGGCACTAATGAAAAACTGTTTTTT.

This clone was recorded only once. The chain recombines TRBV7-2 with TRBJ2-1; 7 bases match TRBD2. This CDR3 has 16 amino acids. With 5 bases clipped from V and 6 bases from J, the junction kept 13 bases outside the gene matches. Germline values: CDR1 SGHTA, CDR2 FQGNSA. CDR3 loop: CASSPRKGGSPNEQFF. In DNA form, the CDR3 reads TGTGCCAGCAGCCCAAGAAAGGGCGGGAGTCCCAATGAGCAGTTCTTC.